This T cell receptor (beta chain) was found in a study of blood T cell repertoires in COVID-19. Background on the study: Donors in the United States, Italy and Spain gave samples during acute or convalescent COVID-19. PBMCs, B-cell-depleted T cells, or T cells provided the cDNA or gDNA that made up the material.

Profiling relied on immunoSEQ multiplex PCR, and the TCRdb table lists in-frame clones only, not all of them. In the table there are 470,000 or so clones, 87% of which are singletons. Those who participated ranged in age from roughly 18 to 90 years and resided in 20 to 30 US areas. Cohort allocation depended upon clinical history that participants reported. CDR3 length: 15 residues. In germline, CDR1 is LGHDT, CDR2 YNNKEL (reference sequence). The V end lost 4 bases, the J end lost 5 bases, and 14 bases lay between the germline ends. Sequencing was performed on PBMCs or T cells enriched from blood (not recorded which). The receptor's source is a woman aged 18-35 years with acute COVID-19. The V gene is TRBV3-1 (or the pseudogene TRBV3-2), the J gene TRBJ1-4; a possible D gene is TRBD1 (5 bases). The CDR3 sequence: CASSPGTGGNEKLFF. The CDR3 DNA follows: TGTGCCAGCAGCCCGGGGACTGGCGGGAATGAAAAACTGTTTTTT.